The clone carrying this T cell receptor beta chain was seen a few times. Its target is not known. The data originate from a study of cytomegalovirus exposure and HLA in healthy donors. Overall study findings and caveats: An analysis done earlier found most TCR beta V segments productive about 87% or about 30% of the time. TCR association rates varied by HLA locus in a later analysis, with DRB1 highest and HLA-C lowest. Researchers reported in a later analysis that a missense DCLRE1C variant was tied to TCR beta V- and J-gene trimming.

The PCR contained 60 Vbeta and 13 Jbeta primers. In the original analysis: In a later analysis, the count reached approximately 80 million unique TCR beta chains, with approximately 10 million shared. This table comes from immunoSEQ multiplex PCR, and its TCRdb copy is limited to in-frame clones, with some not included. V, J and clone size are those of that table, while D and trimming were read from the DNA. The sample records about 120,000 clones, roughly 70% being singletons. The sequence was collected from a woman in her forties in good health and CMV-seropositive. Source material: PBMCs.

CDR3 in DNA: TGTGCCAGCAGTTTATTTAGTTCGCGCGAGCAGTACTTC. Translating gives CASSLFSSREQYF. This chain joins TRBV28 and TRBJ2-7, with D unresolved. The CDR3 is 13 residues long. CDR1 is MDHEN and CDR2 is SYDVKM in the germline V gene. Between the trimmed V and J ends, which lost 1 base and 6 bases, there was a span of 10 bases.